The 10 T cell receptor beta chains reported below all come from one sample, sequenced in a study of blood T cell repertoires in COVID-19. The protocol was immunoSEQ multiplex PCR, while the TCRdb copy is restricted to in-frame clones and leaves out a portion. The sample lists a few hundred thousand clones, about 87% occurring once. The sequenced sample was peripheral blood. The receptor set was obtained from a middle-aged woman with acute or convalescent COVID-19.

The chain couples TRBV5-1 to TRBJ1-2; no reliable D call. Germline V CDR1 and CDR2: SGHRS, YFSETQ. The CDR3 is made up of 15 amino acids. V lost 6 bases to trimming and J lost 3 bases, with 18 bases between them. The CDR3 loop is CASTVAPALDYGYTF. In DNA, the CDR3 is TGCGCCAGCACAGTGGCACCCGCCTTGGACTATGGCTACACCTTC.

This clone has just one count. The V and J genes are TRBV2 and TRBJ2-3; 10 positions match TRBD1. CDR1 and CDR2 from the germline V gene are SNHLY and FYNNEI. V lost 1 base, J lost 6 bases, and 7 bases stayed unmatched. This CDR3 region has 16 residues. The CDR3 here is CASSEGRGGQGDTQYF. CDR3 in DNA: TGTGCCAGCAGTGAAGGACGGGGGGGACAGGGGGATACGCAGTATTTT.

The V call is TRBV19, the J call TRBJ1-2, with D uncertain. The CDR3 is made up of 13 amino acids. Trimming removed 6 bases at V and 4 bases at J, with 12 bases between. Germline CDR1 LNHDA, CDR2 SQIVND (reference sequence). The CDR3: CASRAFDRYGYTF. The CDR3 region has the DNA TGTGCCAGTAGGGCATTCGATCGCTATGGCTACACCTTC.

V and J are TRBV3-1 (or the pseudogene TRBV3-2) and TRBJ2-3; 15 bases line up with TRBD2. The CDR3 length is 16 residues. Germline V gives CDR1 LGHDT, CDR2 YNNKEL (reference sequence). Trimming removed 6 bases from V and 3 bases from J; junction bases left unmatched: 4. This CDR3 is CASSPGLAGGTDTQYF. CDR3 DNA: TGTGCCAGCAGTCCCGGACTAGCGGGGGGGACAGATACGCAGTATTTT.

The chain couples TRBV5-1 to TRBJ1-6, with D unclear. V lost 5 bases, J lost 7 bases, and 16 bases lay in between. CDR3 length equals 15 residues. In germline, CDR1 is SGHRS, CDR2 YFSETQ. CDR3 DNA: TGCGCCAGCAGTCCAGAAAATCACCGAAATTCACCCCTCCACTTT. It encodes CASSPENHRNSPLHF.

The V and J genes are TRBV27 and TRBJ1-5; 8 bases match TRBD1. Germline V gene lookup returns CDR1 MNHEY and CDR2 SMNVEV (reference sequence). V was pared by 6 bases and J by 6 bases, with 4 bases of the junction left unmatched. The CDR3 has 13 residues. The CDR3 DNA sequence: TGTGCCAGCAGCCGGACAGGGAGTCAGCCCCAGCATTTT. Residues: CASSRTGSQPQHF.

The genes are TRBV21-1 and TRBJ1-1; TRBD1, as called in the table, went unchecked against the DNA. TRBV21-1 is listed as a pseudogene. The CDR3 extends over 15 amino acids. CDR3 sequence reads: CANLLTLGLNTEAFF. The CDR3, as DNA: TGTGCCAACCTCTTAACTCTGGGGCTCAACACTGAAGCTTTCTTT.

The gene calls are TRBV6-2 or TRBV6-3 and TRBJ1-2; the D gene is possibly TRBD1 (5 bases). V lost 6 bases, J lost 4 bases, and 12 bases lay in between. Germline CDR1 reads MNHEY; CDR2 reads SVGEGT. The length of the CDR3 is 13 residues. The CDR3 sequence is CASSRAGTYGYTF. CDR3 in DNA: TGTGCCAGCAGCCGGGCGGGGACCTATGGCTACACCTTC.

V gene TRBV11-2 combines with J gene TRBJ1-3; TRBD1 is a possible D gene (5 bases). The V and J ends lost 5 bases and 3 bases respectively, with 11 bases between them. This CDR3 comprises 14 residues. Germline V lookup: CDR1 SGHAT, CDR2 FQNNGV. The CDR3 DNA reads as TGTGCCAGCAGCCCCCAGGGAGGTGGAAACACCATATATTTT. This translates into CASSPQGGGNTIYF.

The chain recombines TRBV24-1 with TRBJ1-5, with 7 bases that match TRBD1. V lost 11 bases and J lost 0; bases outside the gene matches: 6. From germline, CDR1 is KGHDR and CDR2 SFDVKD. This CDR3 contains 14 residues. Here the CDR3 reads CASQGGGSNQPQHF. In DNA, the CDR3 is TGTGCCAGTCAGGGGGGAGGTAGCAATCAGCCCCAGCATTTT.